This passage covers 32 T cell receptor beta chains from one sample sequenced in a study of Ad26.COV2.S vaccination and SARS-CoV-2 variants. Treatment in this sample: 15 to 20 received Ad26.COV2.S at low or high dose, single or two shots; several received placebo; per-sample allocation not given. Sampling occurred on day 63 after the first vaccine or placebo injection. The table came from immunoSEQ multiplex PCR; TCRdb's copy has only in-frame clones and leaves some out. The sample has approximately 360,000 clones, about four fifths seen once. The sequencing here drew on peripheral blood, taken in a trial of Ad26.COV2.S vaccine versus placebo. Every receptor here comes from a person between 18 and 65 years old who received the Ad26.COV2.S COVID-19 vaccine or a placebo.

The chain employs TRBV10-3 and TRBJ2-4, with D uncertain. Trimming pared 1 base from V and 9 bases from J, leaving 13 bases between. Germline lookup yields CDR1 ENHRY and CDR2 SYGVKD. The CDR3 has 14 amino acids. The CDR3 nucleotides read TGTGCCATCAGTGAGTACTCCGAGCGCGGCATTCAGTACTTC. Translated, it gives CAISEYSERGIQYF.

The V and J genes are TRBV7-9 and TRBJ2-3; a weak D match, TRBD1 (6 bases). The CDR3 consists of 13 residues. Trimming left V 4 bases short and J 6 bases short, with 11 bases between. The germline gives CDR1 SEHNR, CDR2 FQNEAQ (reference sequence). The CDR3 sequence: CASSSLGADTQYF. DNA of the CDR3: TGTGCCAGCAGCTCCCTGGGGGCCGATACGCAGTATTTT.

The chain joins TRBV5-1 to TRBJ2-7, with 12 bases lining up with TRBD2. CDR1 and CDR2 from the germline V gene are SGHRS and YFSETQ. The CDR3 sequence is 15 residues long. V was clipped by 3 bases and J by 4 bases; unmatched bases: 5. The CDR3 reads CASSSLAGGRYEQYF. In nucleotides, the CDR3 is TGCGCCAGCAGCTCCCTAGCGGGGGGGCGTTACGAGCAGTACTTC.

V usage is TRBV6-6 and J usage is TRBJ1-6; D unresolved. In germline, CDR1 is MNHNY, CDR2 SVGAGI (reference sequence). CDR3 length: 16 amino acids. V lost 2 bases and J lost 8, with 16 bases in between. For the CDR3, the DNA is TGTGCCAGCAGTTACGGGCGGGCCGCTCGAGATTCACCCCTCCACTTT. This codes for CASSYGRAARDSPLHF.

With regard to this clone: One end of the junction fails to match germline, which may point to a read error. The chain joins TRBV5-4 to TRBJ2-2, with 7 bases lining up with TRBD2. CDR3 length: 13 residues. CDR1 is SGHNT and CDR2 is YYREEE in the germline V gene (reference sequence). The CDR3 here is CVSRGLDAGELFF. The CDR3 bases are TGTGTCAGCAGAGGACTAGATGCCGGGGAGCTGTTTTTT.

The chain carries TRBV5-4 and TRBJ2-7; 11 bases fit TRBD1. Per germline, CDR1 SGHNT and CDR2 YYREEE (reference sequence). The J segment lost 5 bases and the V segment lost 2 bases, leaving 6 bases of the junction unmatched. This CDR3 region has 15 residues. The CDR3 nucleotides read TGTGCCAGCAGCTTAATGGGACAGGGGGTTCACGAGCAGTACTTC. This sequence encodes CASSLMGQGVHEQYF.

The chain is built from TRBV6-1 and TRBJ1-2; TRBD1 might be the D (5 bases). Trimming stripped 1 base from V and 6 bases from J, with 9 bases between. Germline-derived CDR1 and CDR2 are MNHNS and SASEGT. There are 13 residues in the CDR3. The CDR3 reads CASSEELGDGYTF. CDR3 bases: TGTGCCAGCAGTGAAGAACTGGGGGATGGCTACACCTTC.

The chain carries TRBV27 and TRBJ2-2; TRBD2 matches at 11 bases. Germline CDR1 MNHEY, CDR2 SMNVEV (reference sequence). The CDR3 is 20 residues long. With V trimmed by 5 bases and J by 6 bases, 20 bases remained unmatched. CDR3 in DNA: TGTGCCAGCAGTACTACCTTGAGGGGACTAGCGGCCGACCGCGCCGGGGAGCTGTTTTTT. Translated: CASSTTLRGLAADRAGELFF.

The rearrangement uses TRBV18 and TRBJ1-1; 9 nucleotides match TRBD1. Germline CDR1 reads KGHSH; CDR2 reads LQKENI. V lost 3 bases, J lost 8 bases, and 13 bases stayed unmatched. The CDR3 has 16 amino acids. The chain's CDR3 is CASSPGLQHRGREAFF. CDR3 sequence (DNA): TGTGCCAGCTCACCCGGACTACAGCACAGGGGGCGCGAAGCTTTCTTT.

This clone was found once. The J gene is TRBJ2-5, the V gene TRBV2; D possibly uses TRBD1 or TRBD2 (6 bases each). V dropped 6 bases and J dropped 6 bases, with 26 bases sitting between them. This CDR3 spans 17 amino acids. Germline CDR1 reads SNHLY; CDR2 reads FYNNEI. CDR3 in amino acids: CASSQTGWGAIRKTQYF. The CDR3 bases are TGTGCCAGCAGCCAAACCGGTTGGGGGGCGATTAGGAAGACCCAGTACTTC. The whole variable domain, remainder taken from reference TRBV2 and TRBJ2-5, is EPEVTQTPSHQVTQMGQEVILRCVPISNHLYFYWYRQILGQKVEFLVSFYNNEISEKSEIFDDQFSVERPDGSNFTLKIRSTKLEDSAMYFCASSQTGWGAIRKTQYFGPGTRLLVL.

The V and J genes are TRBV7-2 and TRBJ1-1; D gene ambiguous. Trimming pared 5 bases from V and 0 bases from J, leaving 13 bases between. CDR1 SGHTA and CDR2 FQGNSA come from the germline V gene. There are 15 residues in the CDR3. CDR3 region: CASSKLGWVNTEAFF. CDR3 DNA sequence: TGTGCCAGCAGCAAACTTGGGTGGGTGAACACTGAAGCTTTCTTT. The full variable domain, rest sourced from reference TRBV7-2 and TRBJ1-1, is GAGVSQSPSNKVTEKGKDVELRCDPISGHTALYWYRQSLGQGLEFLIYFQGNSAPDKSGLPSDRFSAERTGGSVSTLTIQRTQQEDSAVYLCASSKLGWVNTEAFFGQGTRLTVV.

The chain couples TRBV7-6 to TRBJ2-1; D possibly corresponds to TRBD1 (6 bases). The CDR3 runs to 16 residues. Germline loops: CDR1 SGHVS, CDR2 FNYEAQ. V was pared by 0 bases and J by 8 bases, with 17 bases between. CDR3 protein: CASSLAGGQGSDEQFF. DNA for the CDR3: TGTGCCAGCAGCTTAGCTGGGGGCCAGGGGAGCGATGAGCAGTTCTTC.

The chain combines TRBV2 with TRBJ1-1, with D possibly TRBD1 on 5 matching bases. Germline lookup yields CDR1 SNHLY and CDR2 FYNNEI. This CDR3 is built from 14 residues. V lost 4 bases and J lost 5, with 14 bases in between. The CDR3 loop reads CASSVDGGLTEAFF. CDR3 nucleotide sequence: TGTGCCAGCAGTGTGGACGGGGGTTTGACTGAAGCTTTCTTT.

This clone was seen only a few times. The V call is TRBV2, the J call TRBJ2-3; 7 positions agree with TRBD2. This CDR3 has 14 residues. CDR1 SNHLY and CDR2 FYNNEI come from the germline V gene. J was trimmed by 2 bases and V by 10 bases; bases with no gene match: 9. As DNA, the CDR3 is TGTGCCACCGCCCCCAGCGGGGTCACAGATACGCAGTATTTT. Protein: CATAPSGVTDTQYF.

Concerning this clone itself: Other nucleotide sequences from this sample produce the same CDR3. The chain is built from TRBV2 and TRBJ1-1, with TRBD1 matching 7 bases. CDR1 SNHLY and CDR2 FYNNEI come from the germline V gene. The CDR3 sequence is 13 residues long. Germline trimming cut 6 bases from V and 5 bases from J; bases unmatched to any gene: 6. The CDR3 sequence is CASRAQGGTEAFF. The CDR3 DNA reads as TGTGCCAGCAGGGCCCAGGGGGGTACTGAAGCTTTCTTT.

V is TRBV5-1 and J is TRBJ2-7, with D hard to call. CDR1 is SGHRS, CDR2 YFSETQ, per germline. V lost 1 base and J 6 bases, leaving 8 bases between the germline ends. The CDR3 covers 12 residues. CDR3 loop: CASSLTGVEQYF. Here the CDR3 DNA reads TGCGCCAGCAGCTTGACCGGAGTCGAGCAGTACTTC.

The J gene is TRBJ1-1, the V gene TRBV9; a weak D match, TRBD1 (5 bases). In germline, CDR1 is SGDLS, CDR2 YYNGEE. The CDR3 runs to 15 residues. The V end lost 6 bases, the J end lost 1 base, and 16 bases lay between the germline ends. CDR3 sequence: CASTALGDPNTEAFF. CDR3 sequence (DNA): TGTGCCAGCACCGCCCTCGGGGACCCGAACACTGAAGCTTTCTTT.

The chain uses TRBV5-6 and TRBJ2-1; 10 bases agree with TRBD2. This CDR3 comprises 17 residues. The V and J ends lost 6 bases and 9 bases, in that order; junction bases with no gene match: 18. Per germline, CDR1 SGHDT and CDR2 YYEEEE. The CDR3 region is CASIQKTLAGDRGEQFF. DNA for the CDR3: TGTGCCAGCATCCAAAAAACCCTAGCGGGGGACCGCGGTGAGCAGTTCTTC.

The V call is TRBV9, the J call TRBJ2-3; a weak D match, TRBD1 (6 bases). Trimming stripped 5 bases from V and 12 bases from J, with 19 bases between. CDR1 is SGDLS, CDR2 YYNGEE, per germline. The CDR3 covers 13 residues. For the CDR3, the DNA is TGTGCCAGCAGAAGTCTAGAGGGGACAACCCAGTATTTT. Translated: CASRSLEGTTQYF.

The chain couples TRBV9 to TRBJ2-3, with a possible D match to TRBD2 (6 bases). The length of the CDR3 is 16 residues. V was pared by 3 bases and J by 3 bases, with 17 bases between. Germline lookup yields CDR1 SGDLS and CDR2 YYNGEE. CDR3 residues: CASSDIRLARTDTQYF. The CDR3 coding sequence is TGTGCCAGCAGCGACATCCGGCTAGCGCGGACAGATACGCAGTATTTT.

The rearrangement joins TRBV7-2 to TRBJ2-1, with 8 bases that match TRBD2. V lost 6 bases, J lost 9 bases, and 10 bases stayed unmatched. CDR1 is SGHTA, CDR2 FQGNSA, per germline. The CDR3 spans 14 residues. CDR3 amino acids: CASRRGGPRSEQFF. The CDR3 DNA sequence: TGTGCCAGCAGACGCGGGGGGCCGCGCAGTGAGCAGTTCTTC.

The genes are TRBV19 and TRBJ2-3; D not resolved. CDR1 and CDR2 (germline): LNHDA, SQIVND (reference sequence). V lost 2 bases to trimming and J lost 5 bases, with 14 bases between them. This CDR3 is built from 15 residues. CDR3 protein: CASSISQRVGDTQYF. In nucleotides, the CDR3 is TGTGCCAGTAGTATATCTCAACGGGTGGGAGATACGCAGTATTTT.

The rearrangement uses TRBV7-2 and TRBJ2-2, with D perhaps assigned TRBD1 or TRBD2 (5 bases each). The germline gives CDR1 SGHTA, CDR2 FQGNSA. With 4 bases removed from V and 0 bases from J, the gap between germline ends came to 21 bases. This CDR3 comprises 19 residues. In DNA form, the CDR3 reads TGTGCCAGCAGCTCGTCAGTCGGGACGGGCCTAGCGAACACCGGGGAGCTGTTTTTT. It yields the protein CASSSSVGTGLANTGELFF.

This clone has just one count. The chain recombines TRBV7-7 with TRBJ2-2; the match to TRBD2 covers 8 bases. The junction had 9 bases not matched to a gene; V was cut back by 5 bases and J by 1 base. The germline gives CDR1 SSHAT, CDR2 FNYEAQ (reference sequence). The CDR3 extends over 17 amino acids. CDR3 DNA: TGTGCCAGCAGCCCCTTTGCGGGGGGCAAGAACACCGGGGAGCTGTTTTTT. Its translation is CASSPFAGGKNTGELFF.

V gene TRBV18 combines with J gene TRBJ2-2, with D uncertain. CDR1 and CDR2 from the germline V gene are KGHSH and LQKENI. There are 13 residues in the CDR3. Deletions cut 7 bases from V and 1 base from J, with 7 bases between. For the CDR3, the DNA is TGTGCCAGCTTTTTGCAGAACACCGGGGAGCTGTTTTTT. It yields the protein CASFLQNTGELFF.

Worth noting for this clone: The same CDR3 arises from other DNA sequences in this sample as well. This chain links TRBV29-1 with TRBJ2-5, with D possibly being TRBD2 (5 bases). The V gene lost 6 bases and the J gene lost 5 bases, with 10 bases spanning the gap. Germline lookup yields CDR1 SQVTM and CDR2 ANQGSEA. The CDR3 is 11 residues long. For the CDR3, the DNA is TGCAGCGTCGCGGGTGGGGAGACCCAGTACTTC. It is translated as CSVAGGETQYF.

The rearrangement joins TRBV7-9 to TRBJ1-2; a possible D gene is TRBD1 (6 bases). Germline CDR1 SEHNR, CDR2 FQNEAQ (reference sequence). The CDR3 length is 15 residues. Trimming stripped 5 bases from V and 4 bases from J, with 17 bases between. CDR3 sequence reads: CASSLGPGASYGYTF. In nucleotides, the CDR3 is TGTGCCAGCAGCCTGGGTCCGGGGGCGAGCTATGGCTACACCTTC.

The chain joins TRBV30 to TRBJ2-1; no firm D call. V was cut by 0 bases and J by 2 bases, with 11 bases left in between. The CDR3 is 15 amino acids. In germline, CDR1 is GTSNPN, CDR2 SVGIG (reference sequence). The CDR3 here is CAWSVLGGAYNEQFF. For the CDR3, the DNA is TGTGCCTGGAGTGTACTTGGCGGAGCCTACAATGAGCAGTTCTTC.

J is TRBJ2-5 and V is TRBV7-9; D remains unclear. V was shortened by 3 bases and J by 2 bases, with 10 bases between the two germline ends. The CDR3 contains 14 residues. Germline-derived CDR1 and CDR2 are SEHNR and FQNEAQ (reference sequence). The CDR3: CASSLISSQETQYF. The CDR3 nucleotides are TGTGCCAGCAGCTTGATTTCCAGTCAAGAGACCCAGTACTTC.

V and J are TRBV18 and TRBJ2-5; D may correspond to TRBD1 or TRBD2 (5 bases each). This CDR3 spans 16 amino acids. Germline values: CDR1 KGHSH, CDR2 LQKENI. Trimming stripped 3 bases from V and 1 base from J, with 15 bases between. The CDR3 DNA follows: TGTGCCAGCTCACCCCGGGACCGATTTTTCCAAGAGACCCAGTACTTC. This encodes CASSPRDRFFQETQYF.

This clone was seen repeatedly, ten times or more. V and J are TRBV27 and TRBJ1-2, with D tentatively TRBD1 (6 bases). Deletions cut 4 bases from V and 2 bases from J, with 11 bases between. The CDR3 has 14 amino acids. Germline CDR1 is MNHEY and CDR2 is SMNVEV (reference sequence). In DNA, the CDR3 is TGTGCCAGCAGTTCGATACAGGGAAACTATGGCTACACCTTC. It encodes CASSSIQGNYGYTF.

The chain carries TRBV6-5 and TRBJ1-6; the match to TRBD1 covers 8 bases. Germline CDR1 MNHEY, CDR2 SVGAGI. V lost 6 bases, J lost 7 bases, and 8 bases stayed unmatched. This CDR3 is 15 amino acids long. Here the CDR3 reads CASRVTGARNSPLHF. For the CDR3, the DNA is TGTGCCAGCAGGGTGACAGGGGCACGGAATTCACCCCTCCACTTT.